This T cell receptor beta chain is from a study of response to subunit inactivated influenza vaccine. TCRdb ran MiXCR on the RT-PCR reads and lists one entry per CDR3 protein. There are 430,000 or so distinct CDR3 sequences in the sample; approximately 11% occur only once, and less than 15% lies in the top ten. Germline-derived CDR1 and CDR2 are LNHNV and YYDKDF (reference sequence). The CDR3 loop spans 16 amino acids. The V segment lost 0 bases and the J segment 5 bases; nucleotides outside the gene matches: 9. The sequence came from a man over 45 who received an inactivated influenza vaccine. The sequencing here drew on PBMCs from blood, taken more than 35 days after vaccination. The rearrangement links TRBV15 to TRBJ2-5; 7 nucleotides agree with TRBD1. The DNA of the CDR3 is TGTGCCACCAGCAGAGATGGCGGCAGGGGGTACGAGACCCAGTACTTC. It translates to CATSRDGGRGYETQYF.